The clone carrying this T cell receptor (beta chain) has more than one count but fewer than ten. In the original workflow: Estimation of nucleated cell counts was performed using reference gene primer amplification. Generated by immunoSEQ multiplex PCR, the TCRdb table keeps only in-frame clones and is missing some. V and J calls and clone size are given by that table; D and trimming were obtained from the DNA. The sample holds about 20,000 clones; 70% to 90% are singletons and the top ten take 9.5% to 12%. V lost 4 bases, J lost 3 bases, and 6 bases stayed unmatched. The CDR3 is made up of 16 amino acids. In germline, CDR1 is KGHSH, CDR2 LQKENI. This entry belongs to a study of blood T cell repertoires in COVID-19.

Sequenced: peripheral blood. This chain uses TRBV18 with TRBJ2-3; 11 bases are shared with TRBD2. The source is a human donor in a cohort sampled during active COVID-19. The CDR3 sequence: CASSRDSSGRTDTQYF. The CDR3 DNA reads TGTGCCAGCTCACGAGACTCTAGCGGGAGGACAGATACGCAGTATTTT.